This TCR beta chain was retrieved from a study of T cells expressing NK-cell markers. Study-level information: Seven donors tested HCMV-seropositive and one tested seronegative among the eight sequenced.

TCR beta libraries carry UMIs added by 5'RACE template switching. Reanalyzing the 5' RACE reads, TCRdb keeps one entry per CDR3 protein, without DNA. In all, the sample yields 550,000 to 600,000 distinct CDR3 sequences. The source material was blood T cells: a sorted CD56 or NKG2C T cell subset, CD4+ or CD8+ T cells, or bulk PBMC T cells (not recorded which). This receptor was identified in a young man in good health.

The CDR3 reads CASRVGGGTDTQYF. This chain connects TRBV7-2 to TRBJ2-3; absent DNA, TCRdb's TRBD1 call cannot be checked. The germline gives CDR1 SGHTA, CDR2 FQGNSA. CDR3 length: 14 residues.